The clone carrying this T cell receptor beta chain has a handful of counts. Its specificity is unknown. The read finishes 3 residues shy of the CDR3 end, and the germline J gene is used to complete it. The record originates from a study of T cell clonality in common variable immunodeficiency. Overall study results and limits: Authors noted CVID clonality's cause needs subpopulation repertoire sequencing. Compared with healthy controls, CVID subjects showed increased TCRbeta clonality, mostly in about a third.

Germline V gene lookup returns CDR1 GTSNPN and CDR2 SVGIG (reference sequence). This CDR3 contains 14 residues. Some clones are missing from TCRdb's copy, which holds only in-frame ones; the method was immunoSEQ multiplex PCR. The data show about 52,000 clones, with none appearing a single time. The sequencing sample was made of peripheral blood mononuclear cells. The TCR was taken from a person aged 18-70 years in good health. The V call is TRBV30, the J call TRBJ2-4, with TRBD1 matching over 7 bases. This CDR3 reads CAWSMTGYNQPQYF. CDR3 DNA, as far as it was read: TGTGCCTGGAGTATGACAGGGTACAATCAGCCT.